The T cell receptor (beta chain) under discussion was sequenced for a study of cytomegalovirus exposure and HLA in healthy donors. Study overall: Earlier work reported 95 million to 130 million unique TCR beta sequences from about 180 million T cells.

Notes on this clone: Its antigen is not known.

These donors, healthy bone marrow donors, were studied. Notes on the study in general: High sensitivity and specificity were reportedly achieved when the classifier diagnosed cytomegalovirus status. Presence/absence analyses supposed approximately even sequencing depth among donors.

It was with 60 Vbeta and 13 Jbeta primers that the PCR ran. The data were produced by immunoSEQ multiplex PCR, yet TCRdb's version contains in-frame clones alone and is incomplete. This sample yields about 60,000 clones, of which around 82% are seen a single time; around 6% belongs to the top ten. The germline V gene encodes CDR1 SNHLY and CDR2 FYNNEI. Trimming stripped 6 bases from V and 6 bases from J, with 11 bases between. This CDR3 contains 12 residues. Sequencing was carried out using PBMCs. V and J are TRBV2 and TRBJ1-2; maybe TRBD1 (5 bases). The receptor was isolated from a male donor in good health and CMV-seronegative. The CDR3 here is CASRRGQDGYTF. The CDR3 DNA reads as TGTGCCAGCAGGCGGGGCCAGGATGGCTACACCTTC.